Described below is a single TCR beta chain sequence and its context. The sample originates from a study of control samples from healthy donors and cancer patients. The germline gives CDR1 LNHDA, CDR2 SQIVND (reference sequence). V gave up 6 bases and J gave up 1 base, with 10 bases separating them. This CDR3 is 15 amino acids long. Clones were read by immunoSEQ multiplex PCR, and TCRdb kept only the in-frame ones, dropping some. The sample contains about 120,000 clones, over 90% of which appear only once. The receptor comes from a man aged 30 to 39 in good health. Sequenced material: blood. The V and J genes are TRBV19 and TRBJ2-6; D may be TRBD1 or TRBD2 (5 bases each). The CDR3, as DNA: TGTGCCAGTAGCATATGGGGGTCTGGGGCCAACGTCCTGACTTTC. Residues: CASSIWGSGANVLTF.